This TCR beta chain was sequenced during a study of OX40 agonist ivuxolimab in advanced cancers. Study-level information: The study enrolled dose-escalation patients with hepatocellular carcinoma, melanoma, renal cell or head and neck cancer.

Profiled with immunoSEQ multiplex PCR; TCRdb holds only in-frame clones, not every one. The data hold some 28,000 clones, with about 86% observed a single time. In the case of this clone: Antigen specificity is unknown.

General study points: Doses of 0.1 to 3.0 mg/kg were accompanied by clonal expansion of CD4+ and CD8+ blood T cells by week 6. It was also the case that some nonresponders had low normalized T-cell clonal expansion. More expanded clones were found, on average, in CD8+ than in CD4+ T cells.

Germline V gene data show CDR1 as SGHAT and CDR2 as FQDESV (reference sequence). Trimming took off 8 bases at V and 6 bases at J, with 10 bases between the two ends. The CDR3 sequence is 12 residues long. The sequence was collected from an adult with an advanced solid tumor such as melanoma, head and neck, liver or kidney cancer. The specimen comprised CD4+ or CD8+ T cells sorted from blood, sampled in a trial of the OX40 agonist ivuxolimab. The chain carries TRBV11-1 and TRBJ2-2, with D unresolved. Here the CDR3 DNA reads TGTGCCAGCCAATTATCTGCCGGGGAGCTGTTTTTT. The encoded protein is CASQLSAGELFF.